This T cell receptor (beta chain) was sequenced during a study of blood T cells in healthy people across ages. Using a J-beta primer mix together with a sample-barcoded 5' primer, a second PCR was run for about 7 to 12 cycles. From the 5' RACE reads, TCRdb called clonotypes with MiXCR, one entry per CDR3 protein. The table records fewer than 1,200,000 distinct CDR3 sequences, less than 25% of them present only once. This CDR3 contains 14 residues. V lost 3 bases and J 3 bases, leaving 11 bases between the germline ends. Germline lookup yields CDR1 SQVTM and CDR2 ANQGSEA. The same sample was also studied in work on T cells of mothers and their children.

Sequencing used blood. The receptor's source is a girl aged 2 to 9 in good health. The chain employs TRBV29-1 and TRBJ1-4; D uncertain. The CDR3 here is CSVDPQESNEKLFF. In DNA form, the CDR3 reads TGCAGCGTTGACCCCCAGGAGTCTAATGAAAAACTGTTTTTT. The full variable domain, its missing parts supplied by reference TRBV29-1 and TRBJ1-4, is SAVISQKPSRDICQRGTSLTIQCQVDSQVTMMFWYRQQPGQSLTLIATANQGSEATYESGFVIDKFPISRPNLTFSTLTVSNMSPEDSSIYLCSVDPQESNEKLFFGSGTQLSVL.